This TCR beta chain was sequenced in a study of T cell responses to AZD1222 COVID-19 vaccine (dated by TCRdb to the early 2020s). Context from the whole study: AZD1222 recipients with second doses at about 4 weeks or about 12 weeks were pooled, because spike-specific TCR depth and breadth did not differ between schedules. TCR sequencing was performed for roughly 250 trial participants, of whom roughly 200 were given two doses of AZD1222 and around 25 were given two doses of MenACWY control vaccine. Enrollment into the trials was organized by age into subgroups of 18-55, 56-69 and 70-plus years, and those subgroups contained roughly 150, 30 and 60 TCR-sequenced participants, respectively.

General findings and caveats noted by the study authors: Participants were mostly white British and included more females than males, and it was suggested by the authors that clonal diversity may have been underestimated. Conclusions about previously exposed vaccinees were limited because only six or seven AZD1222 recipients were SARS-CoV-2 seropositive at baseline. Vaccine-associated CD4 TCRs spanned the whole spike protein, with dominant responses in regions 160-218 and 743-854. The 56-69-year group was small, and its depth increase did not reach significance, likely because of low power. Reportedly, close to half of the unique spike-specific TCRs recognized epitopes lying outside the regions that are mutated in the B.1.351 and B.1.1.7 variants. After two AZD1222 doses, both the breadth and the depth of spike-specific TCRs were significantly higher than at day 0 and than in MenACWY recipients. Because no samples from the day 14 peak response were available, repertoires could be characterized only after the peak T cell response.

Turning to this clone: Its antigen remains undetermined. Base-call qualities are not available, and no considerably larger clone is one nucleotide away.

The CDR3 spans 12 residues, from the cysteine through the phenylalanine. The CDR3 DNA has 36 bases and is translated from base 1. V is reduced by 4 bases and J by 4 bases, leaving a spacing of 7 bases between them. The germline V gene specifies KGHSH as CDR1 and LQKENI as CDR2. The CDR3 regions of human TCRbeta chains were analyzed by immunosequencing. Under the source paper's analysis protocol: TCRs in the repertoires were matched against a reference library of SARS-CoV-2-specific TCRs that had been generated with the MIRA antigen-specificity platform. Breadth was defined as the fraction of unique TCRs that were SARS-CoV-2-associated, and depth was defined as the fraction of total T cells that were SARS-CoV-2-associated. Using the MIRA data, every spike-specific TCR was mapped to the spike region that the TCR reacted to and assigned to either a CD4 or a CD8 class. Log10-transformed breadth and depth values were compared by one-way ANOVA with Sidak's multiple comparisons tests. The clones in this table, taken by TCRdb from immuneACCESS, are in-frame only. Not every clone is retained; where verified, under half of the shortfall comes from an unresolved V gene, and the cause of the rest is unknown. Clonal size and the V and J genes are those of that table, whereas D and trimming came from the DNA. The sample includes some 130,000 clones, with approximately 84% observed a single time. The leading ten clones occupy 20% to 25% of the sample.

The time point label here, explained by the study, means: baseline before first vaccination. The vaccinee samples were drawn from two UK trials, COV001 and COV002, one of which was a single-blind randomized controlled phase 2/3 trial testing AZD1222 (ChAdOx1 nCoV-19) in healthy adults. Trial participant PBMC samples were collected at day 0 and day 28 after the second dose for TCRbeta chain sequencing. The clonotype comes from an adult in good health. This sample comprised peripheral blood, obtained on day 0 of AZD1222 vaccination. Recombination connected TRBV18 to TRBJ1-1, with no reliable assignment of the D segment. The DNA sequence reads TGTGCCAGCTCACGGTCGGGCACTGAAGCTTTCTTT. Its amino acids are CASSRSGTEAFF.